The rows below give T cell receptor beta chains drawn from one sample of a study of radiation and T cells in renal cell carcinoma. Clones were read by immunoSEQ multiplex PCR, and TCRdb kept only the in-frame ones, dropping some. The data contain 70,000 to 95,000 clones, approximately 83% of them singletons. The specimen comprised blood, sampled from a patient whose treatment included radiotherapy and nephrectomy. The receptors stem from a man aged 55-75 years with renal cell carcinoma. The CDR3 runs from the conserved cysteine through the conserved F or W. The D gene is left open where the match is weak. Clone size is shown for a subset of rows, as once, few, many or a class of expanded clone.

>once|.|TRBV27|TRBJ2-2
TGTGCCAGCAGTTTAAACGGGCCGAACACCGGGGAGCTGTTTTTT
CASSLNGPNTGELFF
>.|TRBD1|TRBV6-1|TRBJ2-2
TGTGCCAGCAAACGGACAGGGCTTAACACCGGGGAGCTGTTTTTT
CASKRTGLNTGELFF
>.|TRBD1|TRBV25-1|TRBJ2-3
TGTGCCAGCAGTGGGACAGGGCCGAGCACAGATACGCAGTATTTT
CASSGTGPSTDTQYF
>.|TRBD2|TRBV18|TRBJ2-7
TGTGCCAGCTCACATAGCGGGAGGGGGTACGAGCAGTACTTC
CASSHSGRGYEQYF
>.|TRBD2|TRBV5-1|TRBJ2-1
TGCGCCAGCAGCACAGGACTAGCGGGAGGCGGGGTCAATGAGCAGTTCTTC
CASSTGLAGGGVNEQFF
>.|TRBD2|TRBV10-2|TRBJ2-1
TGCGCCAGCAGTGGTGGTAGCGGGATACGCGCCGAGCAGTTCTTC
CASSGGSGIRAEQFF
>.|TRBD1|TRBV2|TRBJ2-7
TGTGCCAGCAGGGGGACAGGGGGTGCCTACGAGCAGTACTTC
CASRGTGGAYEQYF
>few|TRBD1|TRBV10-1|TRBJ2-7
TGCGCCAGCAGTGAGTCGCGGGGACAGGGGGCGAACGAGCAGTACTTC
CASSESRGQGANEQYF
>.|.|TRBV19|TRBJ2-3
TGTGCCAGTAGTATCTTACAGGGTAGCACAGATACGCAGTATTTT
CASSILQGSTDTQYF
>.|TRBD1|TRBV6-1|TRBJ2-3
TGTGCCAGCGTCACGGACAGGGCCGGGCCGGATACGCAGTATTTT
CASVTDRAGPDTQYF
>.|TRBD1|TRBV11-2|TRBJ1-2
TGTGCCAGCAGCTTAGCTACAGGGGCAACCTACACCTTC
CASSLATGATYTF
>.|.|TRBV6-6|TRBJ1-4
TGTGCCAGCAGCCAGAGAGGGGGGAAACTGTTTTTT
CASSQRGGKLFF
>few|.|TRBV5-8|TRBJ1-3
TGTGCCAGCAGCTTTGAGGGGAACACCATATATTTT
CASSFEGNTIYF